The clone carrying this T cell receptor (beta chain) was observed a handful of times. MiXCR, applied by TCRdb to the RACE reads, yields one record per CDR3 protein. The sample shows 85,000 or so distinct CDR3 sequences, about 10% of them seen only once. Time point reported: patch test 1, 2 weeks after DPC sensitization. Described treatment: therapeutic diphenylcyclopropenone sensitization with weekly scalp DPC. The data are from a study of human T cells and chemical hapten exposure. This clonotype was obtained from a woman aged 45-60 years with alopecia areata. Some clones in this sample may be carry-over from other donors' samples. This sample comprised whole blood, obtained in connection with sensitization to the hapten diphenylcyclopropenone (DPC).

Here the CDR3 reads CASSPSGQGNTIYF. The CDR3 region has the DNA TGTGCCAGCAGTCCCAGCGGACAGGGAAACACCATATATTTT. The V call is TRBV6-6, the J call TRBJ1-3; TRBD1 is a possible D gene (6 bases). The CDR3 spans 14 residues. Germline V CDR1 and CDR2: MNHNY, SVGAGI (reference sequence). Deletions cut 5 bases from V and 4 bases from J, with 12 bases between.